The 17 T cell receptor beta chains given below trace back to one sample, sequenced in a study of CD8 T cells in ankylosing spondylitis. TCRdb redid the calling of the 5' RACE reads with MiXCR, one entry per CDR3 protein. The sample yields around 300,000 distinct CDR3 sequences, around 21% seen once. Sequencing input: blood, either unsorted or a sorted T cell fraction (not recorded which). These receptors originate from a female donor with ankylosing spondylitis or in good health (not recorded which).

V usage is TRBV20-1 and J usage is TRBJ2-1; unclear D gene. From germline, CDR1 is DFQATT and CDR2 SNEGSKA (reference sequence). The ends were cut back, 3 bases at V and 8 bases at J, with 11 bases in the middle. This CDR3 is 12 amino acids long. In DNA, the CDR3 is TGCAGTGCTAGCCTGCCCGTCGATGAGCAGTTCTTC. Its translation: CSASLPVDEQFF.

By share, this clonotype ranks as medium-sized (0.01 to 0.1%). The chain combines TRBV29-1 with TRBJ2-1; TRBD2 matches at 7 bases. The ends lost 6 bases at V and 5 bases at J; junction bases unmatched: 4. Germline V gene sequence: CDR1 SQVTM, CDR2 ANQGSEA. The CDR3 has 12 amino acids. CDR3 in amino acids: CSVGRVDNEQFF. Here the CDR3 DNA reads TGCAGCGTAGGGAGGGTGGACAATGAGCAGTTCTTC.

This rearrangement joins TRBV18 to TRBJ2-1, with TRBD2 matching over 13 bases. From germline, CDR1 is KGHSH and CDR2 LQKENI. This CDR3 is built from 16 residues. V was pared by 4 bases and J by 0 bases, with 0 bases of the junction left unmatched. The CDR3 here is CASSRTSGSSYNEQFF. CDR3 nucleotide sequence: TGTGCCAGCTCACGGACTAGCGGGAGCTCCTACAATGAGCAGTTCTTC.

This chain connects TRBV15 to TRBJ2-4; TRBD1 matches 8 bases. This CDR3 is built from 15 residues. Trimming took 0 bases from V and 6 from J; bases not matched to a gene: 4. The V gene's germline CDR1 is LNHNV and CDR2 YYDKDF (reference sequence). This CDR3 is CATSRERTGRNIQYF. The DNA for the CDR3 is TGTGCCACCAGCAGAGAGCGGACAGGGCGAAACATTCAGTACTTC.

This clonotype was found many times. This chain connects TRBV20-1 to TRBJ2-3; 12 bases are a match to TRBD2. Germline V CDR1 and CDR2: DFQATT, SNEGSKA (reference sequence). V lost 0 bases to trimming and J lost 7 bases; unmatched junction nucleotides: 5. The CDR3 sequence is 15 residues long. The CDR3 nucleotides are TGCAGTGCTAGAGATGCCCTAGCGGGAGGGAATACGCAGTATTTT. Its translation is CSARDALAGGNTQYF.

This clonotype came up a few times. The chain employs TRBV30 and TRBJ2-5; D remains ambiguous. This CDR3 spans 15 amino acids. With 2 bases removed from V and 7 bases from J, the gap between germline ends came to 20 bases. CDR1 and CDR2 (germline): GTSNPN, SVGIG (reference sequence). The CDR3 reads CAWSKDHRALRTQYF. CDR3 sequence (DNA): TGTGCCTGGAGTAAGGACCACCGCGCGTTGCGGACCCAGTACTTC.

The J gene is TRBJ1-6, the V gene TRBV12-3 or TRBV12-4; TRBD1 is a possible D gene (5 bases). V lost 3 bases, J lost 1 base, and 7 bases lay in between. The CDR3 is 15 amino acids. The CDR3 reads CASSLGRSYNSPLHF. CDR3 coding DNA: TGTGCCAGCAGTTTGGGGCGATCCTATAATTCACCCCTCCACTTT.

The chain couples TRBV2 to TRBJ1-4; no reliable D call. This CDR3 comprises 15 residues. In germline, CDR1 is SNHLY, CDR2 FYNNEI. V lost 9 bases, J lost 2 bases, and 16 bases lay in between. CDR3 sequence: CASKGGPGTNEKLFF. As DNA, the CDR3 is TGTGCCAGTAAAGGAGGTCCGGGGACTAATGAAAAACTGTTTTTT.

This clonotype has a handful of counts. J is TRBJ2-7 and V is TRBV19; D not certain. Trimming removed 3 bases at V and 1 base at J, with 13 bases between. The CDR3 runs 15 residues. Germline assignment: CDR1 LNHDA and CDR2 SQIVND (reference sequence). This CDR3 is CASSISLGRSYEQYF. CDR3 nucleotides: TGTGCCAGTAGTATTAGCCTAGGACGGTCCTACGAGCAGTACTTC.

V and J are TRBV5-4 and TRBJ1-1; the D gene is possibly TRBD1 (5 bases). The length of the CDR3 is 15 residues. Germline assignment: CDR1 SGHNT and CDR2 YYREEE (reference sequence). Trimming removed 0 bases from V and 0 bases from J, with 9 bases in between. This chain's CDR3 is CASSLVGRVNTEAFF. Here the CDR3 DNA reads TGTGCCAGCAGCTTGGTCGGCAGGGTGAACACTGAAGCTTTCTTT. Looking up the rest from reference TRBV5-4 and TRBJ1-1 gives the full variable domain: ETGVTQSPTHLIKTRGQQVTLRCSSQSGHNTVSWYQQALGQGPQFIFQYYREEENGRGNFPPRFSGLQFPNYSSELNVNALELDDSALYLCASSLVGRVNTEAFFGQGTRLTVV.

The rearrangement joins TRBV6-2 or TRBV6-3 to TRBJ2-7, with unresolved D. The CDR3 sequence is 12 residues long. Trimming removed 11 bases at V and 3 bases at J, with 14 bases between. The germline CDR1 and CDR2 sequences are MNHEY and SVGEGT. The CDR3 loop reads CASLGFFYEQYF. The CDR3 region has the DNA TGTGCCTCCCTGGGCTTCTTCTACGAGCAGTACTTC.

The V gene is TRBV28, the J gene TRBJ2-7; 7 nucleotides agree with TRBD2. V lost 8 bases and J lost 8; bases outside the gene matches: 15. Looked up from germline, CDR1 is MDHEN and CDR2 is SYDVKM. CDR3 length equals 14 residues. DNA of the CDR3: TGTGCCAGCTGTCGCGGGAGCCCTACTGCTAAGCAGTACTTC. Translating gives CASCRGSPTAKQYF.

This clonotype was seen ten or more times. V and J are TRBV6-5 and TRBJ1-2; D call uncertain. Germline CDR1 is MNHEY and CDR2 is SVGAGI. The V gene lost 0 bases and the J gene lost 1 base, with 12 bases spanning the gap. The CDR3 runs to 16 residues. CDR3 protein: CASSYSAPTGNYGYTF. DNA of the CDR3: TGTGCCAGCAGTTACTCGGCCCCGACCGGTAACTATGGCTACACCTTC.

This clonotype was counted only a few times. DNA of the CDR3: TGCAGTGCAAACGGGGGGCTCCAGATGGGCCTTGGGGGGGATACGCAGTATTTT. Amino acid sequence: CSANGGLQMGLGGDTQYF. The chain carries TRBV20-1 and TRBJ2-3; TRBD2 might be the D (7 bases). This CDR3 spans 18 amino acids. Between the trimmed V and J ends, which lost 6 bases and 6 bases, there was a span of 31 bases. CDR1 is DFQATT, CDR2 SNEGSKA, per germline (reference sequence).

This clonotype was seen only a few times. The chain's CDR3 is CASTPNRLAGWSEQFF. In DNA, the CDR3 is TGTGCCAGCACTCCGAACCGACTAGCGGGATGGAGTGAGCAGTTCTTC. The J gene is TRBJ2-1, the V gene TRBV11-2, with 11 positions matching TRBD2. CDR3 size: 16 residues. V dropped 7 bases and J dropped 9; count of bases not matched to a gene: 14. Germline V gene data show CDR1 as SGHAT and CDR2 as FQNNGV.

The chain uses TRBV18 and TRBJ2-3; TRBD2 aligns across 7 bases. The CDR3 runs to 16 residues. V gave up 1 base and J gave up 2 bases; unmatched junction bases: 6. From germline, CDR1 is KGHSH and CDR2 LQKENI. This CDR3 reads CASSPRSGTSTDTQYF. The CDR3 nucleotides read TGTGCCAGCTCACCACGGAGCGGGACCTCCACAGATACGCAGTATTTT.

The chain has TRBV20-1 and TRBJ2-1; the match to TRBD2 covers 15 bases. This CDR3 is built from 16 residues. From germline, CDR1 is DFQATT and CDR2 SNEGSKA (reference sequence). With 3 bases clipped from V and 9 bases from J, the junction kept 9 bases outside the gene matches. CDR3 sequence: CSASVPGLAGGGEQFF. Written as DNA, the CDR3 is TGCAGTGCTAGTGTACCGGGACTAGCGGGAGGAGGTGAGCAGTTCTTC.